The next 32 T cell receptor beta chains were all read from a single sample in a study of human T cells and chemical hapten exposure. Time point reported: patch test 1, 2 weeks after DPC sensitization. Treatment noted: therapeutic diphenylcyclopropenone sensitization with weekly scalp DPC. TCRdb used MiXCR to reprocess the RACE reads, holding one entry per CDR3 protein. The profile shows 180,000 or so distinct CDR3 sequences, 14% of them singletons. This specimen consisted of whole blood, obtained in connection with sensitization to the hapten diphenylcyclopropenone (DPC). The receptors here all came from a woman aged 25 to 39 with alopecia areata. Some clones in this sample may be carry-over from other donors' samples.

This clonotype appeared a few times. This chain connects TRBV30 to TRBJ2-5; TRBD1 aligns across 12 bases. CDR1 is GTSNPN, CDR2 SVGIG, per germline (reference sequence). The CDR3 covers 16 residues. Trimming cost V 1 base and J 2 bases; bases outside gene matches: 5. CDR3 sequence: CAWSGGTGGRQETQYF. The CDR3 DNA is TGTGCCTGGAGTGGGGGGACAGGGGGCCGTCAAGAGACCCAGTACTTC.

This clonotype has a handful of counts. The chain combines TRBV11-2 with TRBJ2-3, with 9 bases aligning to TRBD2. CDR1 and CDR2 (germline): SGHAT, FQNNGV. The junction had 4 bases not matched to a gene; V was cut back by 6 bases and J by 9 bases. CDR3 size: 12 residues. The CDR3 coding sequence is TGTGCCAGCAGTCGGACTAGCGCAACGCAGTATTTT. As protein: CASSRTSATQYF. Full variable domain (rest looked up from reference TRBV11-2 and TRBJ2-3): EAGVAQSPRYKIIEKRQSVAFWCNPISGHATLYWYQQILGQGPKLLIQFQNNGVVDDSQLPKDRFSAERLKGVDSTLKIQPAKLEDSAVYLCASSRTSATQYFGPGTRLTVL.

In nucleotides, the CDR3 is TGTGCCAGCAGCTTTTCAATACTCATGGGGACAGGGAGTGTCACTGAAGCTTTCTTT. Translated, it gives CASSFSILMGTGSVTEAFF. V is TRBV7-9 and J is TRBJ1-1; 9 bases are shared with TRBD1. CDR3 length: 19 residues. V was pared by 3 bases and J by 4 bases, with 18 bases of the junction left unmatched. Germline CDR1 and CDR2: SEHNR and FQNEAQ (reference sequence).

This clonotype has a count of ten or more. The rearrangement joins TRBV7-2 to TRBJ2-5; tentatively, D is TRBD1 (5 bases). Germline V gene data show CDR1 as SGHTA and CDR2 as FQGNSA. Deletions cut 5 bases from V and 1 base from J, with 11 bases between. CDR3 size: 14 residues. The CDR3 DNA is TGTGCCAGCAGCCCCCGACAGTTCCAAGAGACCCAGTACTTC. This translates into CASSPRQFQETQYF.

The chain combines TRBV7-9 with TRBJ2-5, with D maybe TRBD2 (5 bases). Trimming stripped 4 bases from V and 3 bases from J, with 9 bases between. The CDR3 runs 13 residues. Germline loops: CDR1 SEHNR, CDR2 FQNEAQ (reference sequence). This chain's CDR3 is CASSSQRKETQYF. Written as DNA, the CDR3 is TGTGCCAGCAGCTCCCAGCGGAAAGAGACCCAGTACTTC.

This clonotype appeared many times. The chain links TRBV7-2 to TRBJ1-4, with D maybe TRBD1 (5 bases). V was cut by 1 base and J by 7 bases, with 13 bases left in between. The CDR3 spans 15 residues. Germline V CDR1 and CDR2: SGHTA, FQGNSA. The CDR3 loop reads CASSLVGQGFEKLFF. In DNA, the CDR3 is TGTGCCAGCAGCTTAGTCGGGCAGGGATTTGAAAAACTGTTTTTT.

This clonotype was seen at least ten times. The chain uses TRBV4-3 and TRBJ2-2, with TRBD2 as a possible D gene (7 bases). CDR3 length equals 15 residues. Germline lookup yields CDR1 LGHNA and CDR2 YSLEER. The germline V and J ends were trimmed by 1 base and 6 bases, with 12 bases remaining between them. The CDR3 DNA follows: TGCGCCAGCAGCCAAGGTCGGGGGGCGGCCGGGGAGCTGTTTTTT. The encoded protein is CASSQGRGAAGELFF.

The gene calls are TRBV7-9 and TRBJ2-1; D not resolved. The CDR3 has 13 amino acids. The V end was cut by 3 bases, the J end by 5 bases, with 8 bases between. Per the germline V gene, CDR1 is SEHNR and CDR2 is FQNEAQ (reference sequence). CDR3 nucleotide sequence: TGTGCCAGCAGCTTGTCCCCCAACAATGAGCAGTTCTTC. It specifies CASSLSPNNEQFF.

The chain has TRBV28 and TRBJ2-4; TRBD1 or TRBD2 may be the D gene (5 bases each). Germline V gene lookup returns CDR1 MDHEN and CDR2 SYDVKM. This CDR3 is 15 amino acids long. The ends were cut back, 2 bases at V and 1 base at J, with 9 bases in the middle. CDR3 DNA: TGTGCCAGCAGTTTAACCGGGGCCGCCAAAAACATTCAGTACTTC. It yields the protein CASSLTGAAKNIQYF.

This clonotype has at least ten counts. CDR3 sequence reads: CASSQGLNQPQHF. DNA for the CDR3: TGTGCCAGCAGCCAGGGCCTCAATCAGCCCCAGCATTTT. This rearrangement joins TRBV14 to TRBJ1-5; D remains unclear. V lost 3 bases and J 3 bases, leaving 6 bases between the germline ends. From germline, CDR1 is SGHDN and CDR2 FVKESK. The CDR3 is 13 amino acids.

The chain couples TRBV29-1 to TRBJ2-2; 8 bases are a match to TRBD1. V trimming: 7 bases; J trimming: 0 bases; junction bases outside the gene matches: 1. The germline gives CDR1 SQVTM, CDR2 ANQGSEA. The CDR3 runs 13 residues. CDR3 loop: CSAQGANTGELFF. In nucleotides, the CDR3 is TGCAGCGCACAGGGGGCGAACACCGGGGAGCTGTTTTTT.

This clonotype has just a few counts. The chain couples TRBV9 to TRBJ2-2; the D is unclear. V was shortened by 0 bases and J by 9 bases, with 18 bases between the two germline ends. The CDR3 is 16 residues long. CDR1 and CDR2 from the germline V gene are SGDLS and YYNGEE. In DNA form, the CDR3 reads TGTGCCAGCAGCGTAGTCCTCCGGGCTGAGGTACGGGAGCTGTTTTTT. Translation gives CASSVVLRAEVRELFF. Full variable domain (remainder filled in from reference TRBV9 and TRBJ2-2): DSGVTQTPKHLITATGQRVTLRCSPRSGDLSVYWYQQSLDQGLQFLIQYYNGEERAKGNILERFSAQQFPDLHSELNLSSLELGDSALYFCASSVVLRAEVRELFFGEGSRLTVL.

This clonotype was picked up a small number of times. V and J are TRBV20-1 and TRBJ1-2; weak D call: TRBD1 (6 bases). Germline CDR1 is DFQATT and CDR2 is SNEGSKA (reference sequence). The CDR3 length is 16 residues. Trimming pared 5 bases from V and 0 bases from J, leaving 19 bases between. The CDR3 sequence is CSAGGGTGLANYGYTF. CDR3 DNA sequence: TGCAGTGCTGGGGGTGGTACAGGGTTAGCTAACTATGGCTACACCTTC.

This chain joins TRBV18 and TRBJ2-5; D is uncertain. The V gene's germline CDR1 is KGHSH and CDR2 LQKENI. The CDR3 totals 11 residues. CDR3 residues: CATGPQETQYF. As DNA, the CDR3 is TGTGCGACCGGTCCGCAAGAGACCCAGTACTTC.

V usage is TRBV3-1 and J usage is TRBJ2-2, with 8 bases identical to TRBD1. The germline V gene encodes CDR1 LGHDT and CDR2 YNNKEL (reference sequence). After removal of 1 base from V and 0 bases from J, the junction contained 4 bases not matched to a gene. The CDR3 totals 17 residues. The CDR3 reads CASSQAGTGPNTGELFF. The CDR3 DNA is TGTGCCAGCAGCCAAGCGGGGACAGGTCCGAACACCGGGGAGCTGTTTTTT.

At least ten counts were recorded for this clonotype. V and J are TRBV7-2 and TRBJ2-3; 8 bases agree with TRBD2. Looked up from germline, CDR1 is SGHTA and CDR2 is FQGNSA. V gave up 5 bases and J gave up 11 bases; unmatched junction bases: 6. The CDR3 is made up of 12 amino acids. This chain's CDR3 is CASSPQREMQYF. CDR3 in DNA: TGTGCCAGCAGCCCTCAGCGGGAGATGCAGTATTTT.

The table lists this clonotype with a few counts. The chain couples TRBV7-2 to TRBJ2-7; the D is unclear. Trimming pared 0 bases from V and 1 base from J, leaving 7 bases between. The CDR3 is 14 amino acids. The V gene's germline CDR1 is SGHTA and CDR2 FQGNSA. This chain's CDR3 is CASSLAWGSYEQYF. The CDR3 nucleotides read TGTGCCAGCAGCTTAGCGTGGGGTTCCTACGAGCAGTACTTC. The whole variable domain, filled in from reference TRBV7-2 and TRBJ2-7, reads GAGVSQSPSNKVTEKGKDVELRCDPISGHTALYWYRQSLGQGLEFLIYFQGNSAPDKSGLPSDRFSAERTGGSVSTLTIQRTQQEDSAVYLCASSLAWGSYEQYFGPGTRLTVT.

This clonotype was seen at least ten times. The V gene is TRBV6-5, the J gene TRBJ2-7; 11 bases are shared with TRBD2. V lost 5 bases and J lost 1; bases outside the gene matches: 7. The CDR3 is 16 amino acids. Germline V gene lookup returns CDR1 MNHEY and CDR2 SVGAGI. The CDR3 is CASSTSTSGKSYEQYF. The DNA of the CDR3 is TGTGCCAGCAGTACCTCGACTAGCGGGAAGTCCTACGAGCAGTACTTC.

The V and J genes are TRBV13 and TRBJ2-7; 8 nucleotides align to TRBD1. The CDR3 runs 13 residues. The V gene's germline CDR1 is PRHDT and CDR2 FYEKMQ (reference sequence). V dropped 5 bases and J dropped 5; count of bases not matched to a gene: 5. In DNA form, the CDR3 reads TGTGCCAGCAGCCTACAGGGGGTCCACGAGCAGTACTTC. Protein product: CASSLQGVHEQYF.

This clonotype came up a few times. The V gene is TRBV29-1, the J gene TRBJ1-1; D is unresolved. Germline lookup yields CDR1 SQVTM and CDR2 ANQGSEA. The germline V and J ends were trimmed by 1 base and 1 base, with 7 bases remaining between them. The CDR3 contains 13 residues. The CDR3, as DNA: TGCAGCGTTGAAGGTCAGTGGAACACTGAAGCTTTCTTT. Protein sequence: CSVEGQWNTEAFF.

The J gene is TRBJ2-1, the V gene TRBV12-3 or TRBV12-4, with 9 bases matching TRBD1. This CDR3 comprises 15 residues. Losses at the gene ends were 6 bases for V and 0 bases for J; bases not matched to a gene: 3. CDR3 coding DNA: TGTGCCAGCAGAATGACAGGGGGCTCCTACAATGAGCAGTTCTTC. Translation: CASRMTGGSYNEQFF.

The J gene is TRBJ2-7, the V gene TRBV10-3; 9 positions agree with TRBD1. The CDR3 contains 14 residues. Trimming took 7 bases from V and 4 from J; bases not matched to a gene: 8. Germline assignment: CDR1 ENHRY and CDR2 SYGVKD. The CDR3 sequence: CAITRDRESYEQYF. The DNA for the CDR3 is TGTGCCATCACCCGGGACAGGGAATCGTACGAGCAGTACTTC.

Ten or more counts support this clonotype. This rearrangement joins TRBV28 to TRBJ2-3; 8 positions agree with TRBD2. The CDR3 covers 16 residues. V shed 4 bases, J shed 3 bases, and the junction held 9 bases outside the gene matches. Germline V gene sequence: CDR1 MDHEN, CDR2 SYDVKM. The CDR3 DNA reads as TGTGCCAGCAGTTATCCAGCGGGGGACATAACAGATACGCAGTATTTT. This gives the protein CASSYPAGDITDTQYF.

The rearrangement uses TRBV5-1 and TRBJ2-7; 8 bases match TRBD2. J was trimmed by 2 bases and V by 4 bases; bases with no gene match: 2. The length of the CDR3 is 13 residues. Germline-derived CDR1 and CDR2 are SGHRS and YFSETQ. CDR3 loop: CASSAGGPYEQYF. The CDR3 DNA reads as TGCGCCAGCAGCGCGGGGGGACCCTACGAGCAGTACTTC.

The chain links TRBV29-1 to TRBJ1-2, with a tentative D call TRBD1 (5 bases). CDR1 is SQVTM and CDR2 is ANQGSEA in the germline V gene. The CDR3 extends over 13 amino acids. Trimming left V 2 bases short and J 4 bases short, with 11 bases between. Here the CDR3 reads CSVESGDAYGYTF. CDR3 sequence (DNA): TGCAGCGTTGAATCGGGGGATGCCTATGGCTACACCTTC.

This rearrangement joins TRBV7-9 to TRBJ1-5; D uncertain. The V gene's germline CDR1 is SEHNR and CDR2 FQNEAQ (reference sequence). The germline V and J ends were trimmed by 5 bases and 5 bases, with 13 bases remaining between them. This CDR3 has 14 residues. The CDR3 DNA reads as TGTGCCAGCAGCCGCCCACGTCGGCATCAGCCCCAGCATTTT. The encoded protein is CASSRPRRHQPQHF.

This clonotype turned up a few times. V gene TRBV29-1 combines with J gene TRBJ2-3; 10 bases fit TRBD2. J was trimmed by 4 bases and V by 5 bases; bases with no gene match: 6. Germline CDR1 reads SQVTM; CDR2 reads ANQGSEA. There are 14 residues in the CDR3. Written as DNA, the CDR3 is TGCAGCGTTATCGACAGCGGGGGGGCAGATACGCAGTATTTT. This gives the protein CSVIDSGGADTQYF.

The CDR3, as DNA: TGTGCCAGCAGCCGAGGCGGCGTGGACAGCCGGGTCGCCGGGGAGCTGTTTTTT. Amino acids: CASSRGGVDSRVAGELFF. The V and J genes are TRBV4-2 and TRBJ2-2; D is possibly TRBD1 (6 bases). Germline V lookup: CDR1 LGHNA, CDR2 YNFKEQ. This CDR3 comprises 18 residues. V lost 4 bases to trimming and J lost 6 bases, with 24 bases between them.

J is TRBJ2-7 and V is TRBV18; 12 bases map to TRBD2. The V gene's germline CDR1 is KGHSH and CDR2 LQKENI. The CDR3 runs to 15 residues. Germline trimming cut 3 bases from V and 7 bases from J; bases unmatched to any gene: 7. The CDR3 here is CASSPLLAGGDEQYF. DNA for the CDR3: TGTGCCAGCTCACCCCTGCTAGCGGGAGGGGATGAGCAGTACTTC.

This chain joins TRBV27 and TRBJ2-7; TRBD2 aligns across 8 bases. This CDR3 is built from 13 residues. The V segment lost 5 bases and the J segment 5 bases; nucleotides outside the gene matches: 5. CDR1 is MNHEY and CDR2 is SMNVEV in the germline V gene (reference sequence). Written as DNA, the CDR3 is TGTGCCAGCAGTGTGACTAGCGCGGACGAGCAGTACTTC. This sequence encodes CASSVTSADEQYF.

This clonotype was counted between two and nine times. The rearrangement uses TRBV29-1 and TRBJ1-1; no reliable D call. This CDR3 spans 13 amino acids. Trimming stripped 3 bases from V and 0 bases from J, with 8 bases between. Germline-derived CDR1 and CDR2 are SQVTM and ANQGSEA. The DNA for the CDR3 is TGCAGCGTTGATGCCCGGCTGAACACTGAAGCTTTCTTT. It yields the protein CSVDARLNTEAFF. Drawing the rest from reference TRBV29-1 and TRBJ1-1, the complete variable domain is SAVISQKPSRDICQRGTSLTIQCQVDSQVTMMFWYRQQPGQSLTLIATANQGSEATYESGFVIDKFPISRPNLTFSTLTVSNMSPEDSSIYLCSVDARLNTEAFFGQGTRLTVV.

This clonotype was counted only a few times. This chain connects TRBV11-2 to TRBJ1-4; no clear D gene. Trimming stripped 5 bases from V and 7 bases from J, with 5 bases between. The CDR3 is made up of 11 amino acids. Germline V lookup: CDR1 SGHAT, CDR2 FQNNGV. CDR3 region: CASSPSEKLFF. The CDR3 DNA reads TGTGCCAGCAGCCCGAGTGAAAAACTGTTTTTT. Full variable domain (outside the CDR3, taken from reference TRBV11-2 and TRBJ1-4): EAGVAQSPRYKIIEKRQSVAFWCNPISGHATLYWYQQILGQGPKLLIQFQNNGVVDDSQLPKDRFSAERLKGVDSTLKIQPAKLEDSAVYLCASSPSEKLFFGSGTQLSVL.